This TCR beta chain stems from a study of blood T cell repertoires in COVID-19. Across the study: Donors in the United States, Italy and Spain gave samples during acute or convalescent COVID-19. PBMCs, B-cell-depleted T cells, or T cells were the source of the cDNA or gDNA that made up the material.

Per the authors' pipeline: By means of reference gene primer amplification, nucleated cell counts were estimated. Some clones are missing from TCRdb's copy, which holds only in-frame ones; the method was immunoSEQ multiplex PCR. Clone size and V and J calls were adopted from that table, with D and trimming inferred from the DNA. The profile shows tens of thousands of clones, about 82% of them singletons. CDR1 and CDR2 (germline): LGHDT, YNNKEL (reference sequence). The ends lost 2 bases at V and 5 bases at J; junction bases unmatched: 5. The CDR3 has 14 residues. The V call is TRBV3-1 (or the pseudogene TRBV3-2), the J call TRBJ2-5; TRBD2 agrees at 7 bases. The sequence came from a woman older than 75 with acute or convalescent COVID-19. The specimen sequenced was peripheral blood. The chain's CDR3 is CASSQLGGGETQYF. CDR3 coding DNA: TGTGCCAGCAGCCAATTGGGGGGAGGGGAGACCCAGTACTTC.